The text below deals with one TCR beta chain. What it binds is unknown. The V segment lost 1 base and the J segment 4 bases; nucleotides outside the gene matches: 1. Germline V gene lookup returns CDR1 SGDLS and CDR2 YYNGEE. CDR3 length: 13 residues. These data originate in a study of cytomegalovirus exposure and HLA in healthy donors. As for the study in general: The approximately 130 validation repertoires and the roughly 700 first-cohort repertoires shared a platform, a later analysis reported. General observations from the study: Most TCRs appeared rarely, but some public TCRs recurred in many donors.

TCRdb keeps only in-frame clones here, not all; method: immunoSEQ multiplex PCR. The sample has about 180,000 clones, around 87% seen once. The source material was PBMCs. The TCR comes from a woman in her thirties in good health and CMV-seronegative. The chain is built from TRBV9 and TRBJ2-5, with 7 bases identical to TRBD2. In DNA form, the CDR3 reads TGTGCCAGCAGCGTAAGCGGGGTAGAGACCCAGTACTTC. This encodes CASSVSGVETQYF.